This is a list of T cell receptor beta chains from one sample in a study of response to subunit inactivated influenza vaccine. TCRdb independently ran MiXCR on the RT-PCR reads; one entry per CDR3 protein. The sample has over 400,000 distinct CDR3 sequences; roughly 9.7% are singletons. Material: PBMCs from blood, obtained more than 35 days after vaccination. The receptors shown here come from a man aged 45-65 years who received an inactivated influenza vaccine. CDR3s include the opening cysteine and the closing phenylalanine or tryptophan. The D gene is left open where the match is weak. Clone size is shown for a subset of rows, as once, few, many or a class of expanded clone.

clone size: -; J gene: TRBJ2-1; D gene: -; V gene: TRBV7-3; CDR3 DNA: TGTGCCAGCAGCTTACCTCACCGCGAGGGCGGTGAGCAGTTCTTC; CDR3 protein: CASSLPHREGGEQFF
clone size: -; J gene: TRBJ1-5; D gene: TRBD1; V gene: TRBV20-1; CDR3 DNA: TGCAGTGCTACAATGTACAGGGGTGGCAATCAGCCCCAGCATTTT; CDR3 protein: CSATMYRGGNQPQHF
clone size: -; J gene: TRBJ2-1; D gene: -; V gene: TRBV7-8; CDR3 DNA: TGTGCCAGCAGCTTCAGTTTGGAGCAGTTCTTC; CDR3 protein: CASSFSLEQFF
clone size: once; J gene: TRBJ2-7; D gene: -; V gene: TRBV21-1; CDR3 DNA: TGTGCCAGCGTTCAGCATGTGCAGTACTTC; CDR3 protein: CASVQHVQYF
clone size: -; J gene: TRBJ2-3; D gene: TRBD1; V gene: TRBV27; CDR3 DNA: TGTGCCAGCAGTGTCCTTCCGGGACAGGGCACAGATACGCAGTATTTT; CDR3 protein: CASSVLPGQGTDTQYF
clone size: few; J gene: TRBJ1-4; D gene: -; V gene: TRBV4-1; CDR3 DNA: TGCGCCAGCAGCCCAAGTATCCGGGACTACCCATCTTTT; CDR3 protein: CASSPSIRDYPSF
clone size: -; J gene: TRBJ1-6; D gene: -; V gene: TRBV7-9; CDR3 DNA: TGTGCCAGCAGCCTGAGCGGGGATAATAATTCACCCCTCCACTTT; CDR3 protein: CASSLSGDNNSPLHF
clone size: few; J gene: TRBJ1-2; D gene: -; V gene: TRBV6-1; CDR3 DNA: TGTGCCAGCAGGGGACTAGGAGGTCCGGGTGACTATGGCTACACCTTC; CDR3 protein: CASRGLGGPGDYGYTF
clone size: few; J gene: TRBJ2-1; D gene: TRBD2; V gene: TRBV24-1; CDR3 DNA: TGTGCCACCAGTGATTTGGCTAGCGGGAATGAGCAGTTCTTC; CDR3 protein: CATSDLASGNEQFF
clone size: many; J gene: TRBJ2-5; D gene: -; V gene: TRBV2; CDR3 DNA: TGTGCCAGCAGTGCACAGGGACTTCAAGAGACCCAGTACTTC; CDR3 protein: CASSAQGLQETQYF
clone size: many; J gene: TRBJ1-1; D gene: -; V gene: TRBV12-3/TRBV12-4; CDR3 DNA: TGTGCCAGCACCAAGACGACAGGAGCTACTGAAGCTTTCTTT; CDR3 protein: CASTKTTGATEAFF
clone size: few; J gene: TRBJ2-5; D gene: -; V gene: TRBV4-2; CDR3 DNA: TGTGCCAGCAGCCACACAGGGCGGCAAGAGACCCAGTACTTC; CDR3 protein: CASSHTGRQETQYF
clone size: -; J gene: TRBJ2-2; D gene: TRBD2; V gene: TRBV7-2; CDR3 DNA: TGTGCCAGCAGCTTATCTACTAGCGGAACTACCGGGGAGCTGTTTTTT; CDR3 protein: CASSLSTSGTTGELFF
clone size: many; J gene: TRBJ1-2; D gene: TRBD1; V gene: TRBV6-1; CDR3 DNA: TGTGCCACCATAAGTCCCGGGACAGTTAACTATGGCTACACCTTC; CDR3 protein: CATISPGTVNYGYTF
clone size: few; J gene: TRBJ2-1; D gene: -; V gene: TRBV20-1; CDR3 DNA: TGCAGTGCTAGCGGCCTGCTAAGATCCTACAATGAGCAGTTCTTC; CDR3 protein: CSASGLLRSYNEQFF
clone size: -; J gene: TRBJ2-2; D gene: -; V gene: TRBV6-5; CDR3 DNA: TGTGCCAGCAGTTACGGTCCGGCGAACACCGGGGAGCTGTTTTTT; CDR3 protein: CASSYGPANTGELFF
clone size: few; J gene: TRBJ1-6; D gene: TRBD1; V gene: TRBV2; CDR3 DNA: TGTGCCAGCAGTGGCCGGGATAGGGGGCGATCACCCCTCCACTTT; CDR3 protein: CASSGRDRGRSPLHF
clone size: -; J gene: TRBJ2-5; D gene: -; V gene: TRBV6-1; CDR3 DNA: TGTGCCAGCCTGGCGGGCCACCAAGAGACCCAGTACTTC; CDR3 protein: CASLAGHQETQYF
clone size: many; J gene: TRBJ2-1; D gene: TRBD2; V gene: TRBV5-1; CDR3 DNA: TGCGCCAGCAGCTTGGATTCAGGACTAGGCTCCTACAATGAGCAGTTCTTC; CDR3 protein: CASSLDSGLGSYNEQFF
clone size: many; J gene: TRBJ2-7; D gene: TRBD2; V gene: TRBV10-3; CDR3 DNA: TGTGCCATCAGTGCGGGACTAGCGGGAGGGTACTACGAGCAGTACTTC; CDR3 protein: CAISAGLAGGYYEQYF
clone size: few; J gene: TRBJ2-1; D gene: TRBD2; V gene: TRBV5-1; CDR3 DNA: TGCGCCAGCAGCGACCAACTAGCGGGTGGGAATGAGCAGTTCTTC; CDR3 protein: CASSDQLAGGNEQFF
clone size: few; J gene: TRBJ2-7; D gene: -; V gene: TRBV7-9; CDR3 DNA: TGTGCCAGCAGCTTATCGATAGGCAGAACCCCCTACGAGCAGTACTTC; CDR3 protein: CASSLSIGRTPYEQYF
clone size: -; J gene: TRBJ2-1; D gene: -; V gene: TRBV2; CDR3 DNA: TGTGCCAGCAGTTATACCCCGCAGCAGTTCTTC; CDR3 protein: CASSYTPQQFF
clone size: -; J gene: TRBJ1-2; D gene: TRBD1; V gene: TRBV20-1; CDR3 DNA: TGCAGTGCAGCAACAGGGGGCGGGTATGGCTACACCTTC; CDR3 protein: CSAATGGGYGYTF
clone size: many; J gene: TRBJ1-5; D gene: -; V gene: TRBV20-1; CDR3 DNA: TGCAGTGCTAGTGGGGGGGCGCAGCAGCCCCAGCATTTT; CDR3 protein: CSASGGAQQPQHF
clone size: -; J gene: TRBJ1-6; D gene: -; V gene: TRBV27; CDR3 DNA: TGTGCCAGCAGTATTGGGGCGGGGGCGTATTCACCCCTCCACTTT; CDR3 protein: CASSIGAGAYSPLHF
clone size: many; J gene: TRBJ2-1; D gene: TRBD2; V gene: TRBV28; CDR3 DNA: TGTGCCAGTGGGTTCCGGGAGGGTCTTAGCAATGAGCAGTTCTTC; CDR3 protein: CASGFREGLSNEQFF
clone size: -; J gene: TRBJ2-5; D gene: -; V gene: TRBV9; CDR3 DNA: TGTGCCAGCAGCGTAGGCGACTATCGCCAAGAGACCCAGTACTTC; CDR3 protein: CASSVGDYRQETQYF
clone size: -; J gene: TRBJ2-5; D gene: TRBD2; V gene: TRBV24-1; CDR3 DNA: TGTGCCACCAGTGGGGGACTAGCGGGGGGATTCGAGACCCAGTACTTC; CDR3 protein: CATSGGLAGGFETQYF
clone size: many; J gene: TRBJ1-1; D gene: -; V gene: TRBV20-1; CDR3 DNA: TGCAGTGCTCCCCCCTGGACGGGCACTGAAGCTTTCTTT; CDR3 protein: CSAPPWTGTEAFF
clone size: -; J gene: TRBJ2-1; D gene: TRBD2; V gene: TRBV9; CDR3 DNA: TGTGCCAGCAGCGTATTCGGGAGGGCTAACCACAATGAGCAGTTCTTC; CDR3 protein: CASSVFGRANHNEQFF
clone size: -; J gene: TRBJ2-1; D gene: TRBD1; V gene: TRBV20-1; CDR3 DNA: TGCAGTGGTGGGGACAGGAGACCATACAATGAGCAGTTCTTC; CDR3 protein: CSGGDRRPYNEQFF
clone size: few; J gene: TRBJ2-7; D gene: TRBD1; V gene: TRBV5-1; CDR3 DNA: TGCGCCAGCACGCCGGGGACAGGGAATTCCTACGAGCAGTACTTC; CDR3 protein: CASTPGTGNSYEQYF
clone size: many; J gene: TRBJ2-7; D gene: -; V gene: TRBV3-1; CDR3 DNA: TGTGCCAGCAGCCAAGAACCCGGAACCTACGAGCAGTACTTC; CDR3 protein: CASSQEPGTYEQYF
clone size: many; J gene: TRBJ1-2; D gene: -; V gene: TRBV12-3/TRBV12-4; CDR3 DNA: TGTGCCAGCAGTTTAGAGGGGACGGCTTATGGCTACACCTTC; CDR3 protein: CASSLEGTAYGYTF
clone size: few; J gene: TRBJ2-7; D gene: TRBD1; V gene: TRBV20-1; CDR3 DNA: TGCAGTGCTAGAGAGGGACAGGGGGTGGCCTACGAGCAGTACTTC; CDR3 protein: CSAREGQGVAYEQYF
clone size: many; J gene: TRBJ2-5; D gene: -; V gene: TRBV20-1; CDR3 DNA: TGCAGTGCTACAGGGGCACCCCAAGAGACCCAGTACTTC; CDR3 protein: CSATGAPQETQYF
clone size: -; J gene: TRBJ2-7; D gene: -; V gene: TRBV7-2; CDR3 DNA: TGTGCCAGCAGCTTATTATCGAGCGGGCCTCGGTACTTC; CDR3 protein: CASSLLSSGPRYF
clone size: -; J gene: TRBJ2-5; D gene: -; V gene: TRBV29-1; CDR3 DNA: TGCAGCGTTGATGGGGGGCGGCAAGAGACCCAGTACTTC; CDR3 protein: CSVDGGRQETQYF
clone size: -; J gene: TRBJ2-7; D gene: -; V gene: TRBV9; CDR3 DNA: TGTGCCAGCAGCGTAGGGGGGGATGGCTACGAGCAGTACTTC; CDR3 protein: CASSVGGDGYEQYF
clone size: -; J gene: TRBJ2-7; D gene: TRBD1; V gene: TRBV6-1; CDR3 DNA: TGTGCCAGCAGACCAGGACAGGGTTCATTTTACGAGCAGTACTTC; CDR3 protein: CASRPGQGSFYEQYF
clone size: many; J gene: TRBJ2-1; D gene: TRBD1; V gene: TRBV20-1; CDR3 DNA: TGCAGTGCCCACAGCACAGGGGGCGCGGGGGAGCAGTTCTTC; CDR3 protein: CSAHSTGGAGEQFF
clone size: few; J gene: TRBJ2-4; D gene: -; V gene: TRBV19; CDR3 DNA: TGTGCCAGTAGTACCGGGACGAAAAACATTCAGTACTTC; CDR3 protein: CASSTGTKNIQYF
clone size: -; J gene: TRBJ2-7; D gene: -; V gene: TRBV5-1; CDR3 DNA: TGCGCCAGCAGCTGGGACACCCCCTACGAGCAGTACTTC; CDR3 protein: CASSWDTPYEQYF
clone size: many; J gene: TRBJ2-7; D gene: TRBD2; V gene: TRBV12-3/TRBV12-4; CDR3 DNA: TGTGCCAGCAGTTTAGAGGCGGGGGTTTCCTACGAGCAGTACTTC; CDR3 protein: CASSLEAGVSYEQYF
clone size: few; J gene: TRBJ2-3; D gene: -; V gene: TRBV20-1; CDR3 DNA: TGCAGTGCTAGTGCGGAACCCTCAGATACGCAGTATTTT; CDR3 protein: CSASAEPSDTQYF
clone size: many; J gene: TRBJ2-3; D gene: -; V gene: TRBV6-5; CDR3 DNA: TGTGCCAGCAGTTACTCGGGGCAGGCCGTGCCAGATACGCAGTATTTT; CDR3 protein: CASSYSGQAVPDTQYF
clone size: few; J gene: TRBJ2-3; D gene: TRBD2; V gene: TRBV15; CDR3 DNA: TGTGCCACCAGCAGAGATCCTAGCGGACGAGATACGCAGTATTTT; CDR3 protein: CATSRDPSGRDTQYF
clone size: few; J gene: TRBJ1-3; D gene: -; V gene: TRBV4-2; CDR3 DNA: TGTGCCAGCAGCCAAGAGATTCGGACAGTCTCTGGAAACACCATATATTTT; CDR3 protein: CASSQEIRTVSGNTIYF
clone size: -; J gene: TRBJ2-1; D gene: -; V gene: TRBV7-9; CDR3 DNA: TGTGCCAGCAGCAGGGGAGCCTTCAATGAGCAGTTCTTC; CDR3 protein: CASSRGAFNEQFF
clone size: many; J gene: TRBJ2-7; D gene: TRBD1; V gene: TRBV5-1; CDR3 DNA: TGCGCCAGCAGCCCTAGGACAGGGGGCTACGAGCAGTACTTC; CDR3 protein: CASSPRTGGYEQYF
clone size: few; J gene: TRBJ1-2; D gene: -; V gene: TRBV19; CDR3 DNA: TGTGCCAGTAAGGGTTTTGACTATGGCTACACCTTC; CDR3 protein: CASKGFDYGYTF
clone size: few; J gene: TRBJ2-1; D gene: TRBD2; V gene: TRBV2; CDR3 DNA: TGTGCCAGCAGTGGTAGCGGGAGGGCCTACAATGAGCAGTTCTTC; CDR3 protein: CASSGSGRAYNEQFF
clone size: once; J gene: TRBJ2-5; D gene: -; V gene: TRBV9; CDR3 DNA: TGTGCCAGCAGCGCCTCTATAGTTAGGGCCCAAGAGACCCAGCACTTC; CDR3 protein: CASSASIVRAQETQHF